The clone carrying this TCR beta chain came up a few times. A much bigger clone sits one base away, suggesting this may be a read error. TCRdb itself ran the 5' RACE reads through MiXCR, one entry per CDR3 protein. The sample gives roughly 100,000 distinct CDR3 sequences, around 3.4% of which show up once; 5% to 7.5% is in the top ten. The data are from a study of neurological immune-mediated disorders. The receptor's source is a woman aged 18 to 35 with multiple sclerosis. Sequenced input: PBMCs.

The CDR3 protein is CSAQPGGPSYEQYF. CDR3 bases: TGCAGTGCCCAACCGGGAGGCCCCTCCTACGAGCAGTACTTC. The V gene is TRBV20-1, the J gene TRBJ2-7; TRBD2 agrees at 7 bases. The germline V gene encodes CDR1 DFQATT and CDR2 SNEGSKA (reference sequence). The J segment lost 0 bases and the V segment lost 6 bases, leaving 8 bases of the junction unmatched. This CDR3 has 14 residues.